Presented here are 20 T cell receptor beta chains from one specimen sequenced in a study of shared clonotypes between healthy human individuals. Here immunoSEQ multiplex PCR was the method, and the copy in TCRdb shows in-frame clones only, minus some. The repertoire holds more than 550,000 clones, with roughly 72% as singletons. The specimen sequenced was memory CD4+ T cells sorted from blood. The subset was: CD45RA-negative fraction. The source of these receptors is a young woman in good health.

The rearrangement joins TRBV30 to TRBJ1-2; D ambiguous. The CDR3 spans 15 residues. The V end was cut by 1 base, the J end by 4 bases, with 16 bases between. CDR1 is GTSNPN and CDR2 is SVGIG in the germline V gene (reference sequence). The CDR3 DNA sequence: TGTGCCTGGAGTGGCGCCCTTGCAGGATCCTATGGCTACACCTTC. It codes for CAWSGALAGSYGYTF.

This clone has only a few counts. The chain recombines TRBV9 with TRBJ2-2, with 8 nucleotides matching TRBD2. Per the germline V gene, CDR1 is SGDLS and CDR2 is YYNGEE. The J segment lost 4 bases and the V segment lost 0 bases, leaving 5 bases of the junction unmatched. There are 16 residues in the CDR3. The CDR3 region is CASSVGGSGTTGELFF. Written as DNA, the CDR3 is TGTGCCAGCAGCGTAGGAGGTAGCGGGACCACCGGGGAGCTGTTTTTT.

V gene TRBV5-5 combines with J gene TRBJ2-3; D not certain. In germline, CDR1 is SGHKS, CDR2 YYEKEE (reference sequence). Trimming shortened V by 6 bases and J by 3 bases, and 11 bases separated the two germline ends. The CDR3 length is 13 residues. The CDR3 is CASTPFLTDTQYF. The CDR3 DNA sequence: TGTGCCAGCACCCCCTTTCTAACAGATACGCAGTATTTT.

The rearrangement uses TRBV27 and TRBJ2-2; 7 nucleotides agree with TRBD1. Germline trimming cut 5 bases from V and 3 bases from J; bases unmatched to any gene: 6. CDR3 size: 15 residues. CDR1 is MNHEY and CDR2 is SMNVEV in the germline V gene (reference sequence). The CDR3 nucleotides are TGTGCCAGCAGTGCCCGGGACAGCTACACCGGGGAGCTGTTTTTT. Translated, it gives CASSARDSYTGELFF.

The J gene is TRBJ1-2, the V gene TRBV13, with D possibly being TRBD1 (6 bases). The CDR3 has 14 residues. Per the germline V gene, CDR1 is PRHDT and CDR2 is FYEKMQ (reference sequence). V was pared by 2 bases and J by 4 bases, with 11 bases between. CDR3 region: CASSLRQDGYGYTF. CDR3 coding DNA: TGTGCCAGCAGCTTACGACAGGACGGCTATGGCTACACCTTC.

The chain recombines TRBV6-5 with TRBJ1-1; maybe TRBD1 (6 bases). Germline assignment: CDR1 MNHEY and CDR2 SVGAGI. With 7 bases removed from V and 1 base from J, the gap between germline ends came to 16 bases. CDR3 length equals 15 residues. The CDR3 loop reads CASIAPGGRNTEAFF. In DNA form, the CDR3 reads TGTGCCAGCATCGCGCCGGGGGGGCGGAACACTGAAGCTTTCTTT.

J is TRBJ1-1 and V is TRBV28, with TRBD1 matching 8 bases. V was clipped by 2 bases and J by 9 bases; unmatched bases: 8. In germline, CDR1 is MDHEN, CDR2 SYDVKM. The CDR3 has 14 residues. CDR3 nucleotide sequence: TGTGCCAGCAGTTTAGGGGCAGGGGGCGAGAAAGCTTTCTTT. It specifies CASSLGAGGEKAFF.

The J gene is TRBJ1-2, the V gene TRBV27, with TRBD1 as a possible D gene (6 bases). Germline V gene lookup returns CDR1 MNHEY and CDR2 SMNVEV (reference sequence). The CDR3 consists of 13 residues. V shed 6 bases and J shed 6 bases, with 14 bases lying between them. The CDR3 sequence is CASRPTGSNGYTF. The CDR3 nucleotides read TGTGCCAGCAGACCAACAGGGAGCAATGGCTACACCTTC.

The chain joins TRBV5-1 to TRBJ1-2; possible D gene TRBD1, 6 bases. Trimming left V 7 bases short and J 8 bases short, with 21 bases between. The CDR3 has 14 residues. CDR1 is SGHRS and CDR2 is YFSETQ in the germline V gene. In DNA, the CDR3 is TGCGCCAGCTACACCGGACAGCCGCCGCGGGGCTACACCTTC. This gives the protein CASYTGQPPRGYTF. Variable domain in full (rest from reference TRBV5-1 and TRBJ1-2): KAGVTQTPRYLIKTRGQQVTLSCSPISGHRSVSWYQQTPGQGLQFLFEYFSETQRNKGNFPGRFSGRQFSNSRSEMNVSTLELGDSALYLCASYTGQPPRGYTFGSGTRLTVV.

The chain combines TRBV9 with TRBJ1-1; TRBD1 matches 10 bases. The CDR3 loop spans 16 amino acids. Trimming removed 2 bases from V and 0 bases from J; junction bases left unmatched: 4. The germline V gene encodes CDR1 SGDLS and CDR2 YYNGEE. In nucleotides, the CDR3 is TGTGCCAGCAGCGTTACGACAGGGGGCTTGAACACTGAAGCTTTCTTT. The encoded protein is CASSVTTGGLNTEAFF.

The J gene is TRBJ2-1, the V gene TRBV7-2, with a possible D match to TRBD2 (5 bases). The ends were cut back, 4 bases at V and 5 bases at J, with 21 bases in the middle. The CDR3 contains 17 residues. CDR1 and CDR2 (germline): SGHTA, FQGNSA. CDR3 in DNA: TGTGCCAGCAGCTCTCAACCTCGGGGAGCAGGAAACAATGAGCAGTTCTTC. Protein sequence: CASSSQPRGAGNNEQFF.

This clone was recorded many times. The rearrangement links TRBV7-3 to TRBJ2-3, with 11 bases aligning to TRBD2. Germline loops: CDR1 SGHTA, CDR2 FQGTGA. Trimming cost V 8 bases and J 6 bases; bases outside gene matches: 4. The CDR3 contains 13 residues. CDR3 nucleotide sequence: TGTGCCAGCGGAACTAGCGGGAGCGATACGCAGTATTTT. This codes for CASGTSGSDTQYF.

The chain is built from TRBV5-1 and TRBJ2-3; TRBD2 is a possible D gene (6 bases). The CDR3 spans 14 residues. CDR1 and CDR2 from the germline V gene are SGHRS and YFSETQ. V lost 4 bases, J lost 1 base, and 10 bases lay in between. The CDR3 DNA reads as TGCGCCAGCAGCCCGGAGGGCCGCACAGATACGCAGTATTTT. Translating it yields CASSPEGRTDTQYF.

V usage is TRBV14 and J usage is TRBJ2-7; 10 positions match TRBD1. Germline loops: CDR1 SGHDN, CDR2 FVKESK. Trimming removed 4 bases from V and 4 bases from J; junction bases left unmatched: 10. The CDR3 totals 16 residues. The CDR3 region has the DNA TGTGCCAGCAGCCGATCAGGACAGGGGGGATTTTACGAGCAGTACTTC. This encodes CASSRSGQGGFYEQYF.

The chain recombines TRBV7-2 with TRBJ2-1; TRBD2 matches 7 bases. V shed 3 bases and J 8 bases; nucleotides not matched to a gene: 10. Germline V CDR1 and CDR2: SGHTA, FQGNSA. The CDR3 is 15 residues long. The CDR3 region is CASSFLPGGLYEQFF. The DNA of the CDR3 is TGTGCCAGCAGCTTTCTACCGGGAGGTTTGTATGAGCAGTTCTTC.

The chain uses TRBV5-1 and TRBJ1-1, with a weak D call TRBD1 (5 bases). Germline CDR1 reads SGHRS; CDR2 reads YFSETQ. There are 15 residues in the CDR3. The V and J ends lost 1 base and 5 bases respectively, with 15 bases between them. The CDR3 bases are TGCGCCAGCAGCTTGTCTGGGGGATGGGAAACTGAAGCTTTCTTT. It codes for CASSLSGGWETEAFF. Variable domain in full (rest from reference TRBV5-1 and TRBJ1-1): KAGVTQTPRYLIKTRGQQVTLSCSPISGHRSVSWYQQTPGQGLQFLFEYFSETQRNKGNFPGRFSGRQFSNSRSEMNVSTLELGDSALYLCASSLSGGWETEAFFGQGTRLTVV.

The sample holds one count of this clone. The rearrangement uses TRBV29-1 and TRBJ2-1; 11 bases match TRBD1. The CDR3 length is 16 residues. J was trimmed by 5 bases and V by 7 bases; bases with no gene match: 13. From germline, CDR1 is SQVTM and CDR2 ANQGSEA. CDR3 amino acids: CSGGVGTGGFDNEQFF. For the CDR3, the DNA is TGCAGCGGAGGGGTTGGGACAGGGGGTTTCGACAATGAGCAGTTCTTC.

The CDR3 region is CASSLPLSALRDGHQPQHF. CDR3 nucleotides: TGTGCCAGCAGTCTCCCCCTATCAGCGCTCCGGGACGGACATCAGCCCCAGCATTTT. The rearrangement joins TRBV27 to TRBJ1-5, with D maybe TRBD1 (5 bases). The CDR3 length is 19 residues. The V and J ends lost 5 bases and 5 bases respectively, with 28 bases between them. Per the germline V gene, CDR1 is MNHEY and CDR2 is SMNVEV (reference sequence).

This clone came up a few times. The CDR3 spells CASSLGPRNTEAFF. Here the CDR3 DNA reads TGTGCCAGCAGCTTGGGACCGAGGAACACTGAAGCTTTCTTT. The V call is TRBV5-6, the J call TRBJ1-1; D gene uncertain. Trimming cost V 0 bases and J 1 base, with 7 bases left between them. The CDR3 sequence is 14 residues long. Germline V gene sequence: CDR1 SGHDT, CDR2 YYEEEE.

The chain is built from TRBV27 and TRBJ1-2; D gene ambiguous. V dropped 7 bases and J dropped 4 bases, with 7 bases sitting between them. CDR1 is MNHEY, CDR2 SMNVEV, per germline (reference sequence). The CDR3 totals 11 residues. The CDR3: CASTGGYGYTF. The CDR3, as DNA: TGTGCCAGCACAGGCGGCTATGGCTACACCTTC.